The clone carrying this TCR beta chain was detected many times. Researchers report isolating at least 6 million PBMCs per sample. Extractions gave at least 5 micrograms of total RNA per sample. These data come from a study of blood T cells in healthy people across ages. Primers used in a second PCR of roughly 7 to 11 cycles were a sample-barcoded 5' primer and a J-beta primer mix. From each sample, at least 2.5 million paired-end reads containing CDR3 were obtained. TCRdb re-analysed the 5' RACE reads in MiXCR, keeping a single row per CDR3 protein. The profile shows about 1,500,000 distinct CDR3 sequences, roughly 28% of them singletons. V dropped 7 bases and J dropped 5 bases, with 20 bases sitting between them. The CDR3 extends over 15 amino acids. Germline assignment: CDR1 SQVTM and CDR2 ANQGSEA.

This rearrangement joins TRBV29-1 to TRBJ1-4; a possible D gene is TRBD1 (5 bases). This receptor was identified in a woman aged 30 to 39 in good health. The sequencing input was blood. DNA for the CDR3: TGCAGCGCGACGGGACCGGGGAACTGGAATGAAAAACTGTTTTTT. Encoded protein: CSATGPGNWNEKLFF. The whole variable domain, remainder taken from reference TRBV29-1 and TRBJ1-4, is SAVISQKPSRDICQRGTSLTIQCQVDSQVTMMFWYRQQPGQSLTLIATANQGSEATYESGFVIDKFPISRPNLTFSTLTVSNMSPEDSSIYLCSATGPGNWNEKLFFGSGTQLSVL.